The source of this T cell receptor (beta chain) is a study of Ad26.COV2.S vaccination and SARS-CoV-2 variants. The wider study: The authors gave Ad26.COV2.S intramuscularly, either once or twice 56 days apart. General study findings and limits: Vaccine recipients showed a spike-specific TCR breadth that was higher than in placebo recipients. Non-spike TCR breadth was similar in vaccine and placebo recipients.

In regard to this clone: Its antigen is unidentified.

Sequencing used immunoSEQ multiplex PCR; TCRdb keeps in-frame clones, though not all of them. The table has roughly 300,000 clones, roughly nine tenths seen once. Sample treatment: around 19 received Ad26.COV2.S at low or high dose, single or two shots; 5 received placebo; per-sample allocation not given. On day 63 after the first injection, vaccine and placebo recipients gave samples. CDR3 length: 14 amino acids. The germline CDR1 and CDR2 sequences are MNHEY and SMNVEV (reference sequence). The ends were cut back, 2 bases at V and 3 bases at J, with 10 bases in the middle. The chain uses TRBV27 and TRBJ1-2; maybe TRBD1 (6 bases). The sequenced sample was peripheral blood, obtained in a trial of Ad26.COV2.S vaccine versus placebo. This clonotype originated in a person aged 18-60 years who received the Ad26.COV2.S COVID-19 vaccine or a placebo. CDR3 sequence reads: CASSLKGGYYGYTF. The CDR3 coding sequence is TGTGCCAGCAGTTTAAAAGGGGGGTACTATGGCTACACCTTC.